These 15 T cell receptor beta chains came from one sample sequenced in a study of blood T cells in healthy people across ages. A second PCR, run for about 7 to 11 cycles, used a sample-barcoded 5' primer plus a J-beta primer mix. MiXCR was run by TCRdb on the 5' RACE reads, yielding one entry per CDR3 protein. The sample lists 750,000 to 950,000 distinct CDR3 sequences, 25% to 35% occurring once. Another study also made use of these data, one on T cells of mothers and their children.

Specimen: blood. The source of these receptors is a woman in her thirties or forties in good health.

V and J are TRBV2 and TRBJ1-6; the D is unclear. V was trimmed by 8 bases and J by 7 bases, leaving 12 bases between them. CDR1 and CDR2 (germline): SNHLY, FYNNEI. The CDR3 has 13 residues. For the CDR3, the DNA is TGTGCCAGCGGTCGGGAGAAGAATTCACCCCTCCACTTT. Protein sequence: CASGREKNSPLHF.

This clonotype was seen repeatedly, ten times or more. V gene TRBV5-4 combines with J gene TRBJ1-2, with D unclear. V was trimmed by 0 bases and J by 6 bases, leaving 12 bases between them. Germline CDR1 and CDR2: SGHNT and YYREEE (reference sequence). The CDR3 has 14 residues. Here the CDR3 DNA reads TGTGCCAGCAGCTTGGAGTCAGCCGTCGATGGCTACACCTTC. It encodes CASSLESAVDGYTF.

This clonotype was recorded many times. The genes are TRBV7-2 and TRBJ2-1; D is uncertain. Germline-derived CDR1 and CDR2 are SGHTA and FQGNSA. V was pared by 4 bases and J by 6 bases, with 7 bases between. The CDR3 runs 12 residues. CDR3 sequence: CASSSGFNEQFF. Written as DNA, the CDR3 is TGTGCCAGCAGCTCCGGATTCAATGAGCAGTTCTTC.

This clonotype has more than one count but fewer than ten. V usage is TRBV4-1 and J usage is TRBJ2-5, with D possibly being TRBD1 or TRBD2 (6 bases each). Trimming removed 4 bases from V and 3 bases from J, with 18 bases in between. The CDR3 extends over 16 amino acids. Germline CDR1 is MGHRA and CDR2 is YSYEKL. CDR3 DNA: TGCGCCAGCAGCCCGATTGGGGGGCCGGCGGAAGAGACCCAGTACTTC. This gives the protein CASSPIGGPAEETQYF.

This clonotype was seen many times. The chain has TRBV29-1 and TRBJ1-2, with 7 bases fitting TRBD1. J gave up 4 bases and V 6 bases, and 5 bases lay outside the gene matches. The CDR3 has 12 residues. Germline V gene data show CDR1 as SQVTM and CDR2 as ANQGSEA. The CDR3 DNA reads TGCAGCGTCCCACAGGGGCCCTATGGCTACACCTTC. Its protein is CSVPQGPYGYTF.

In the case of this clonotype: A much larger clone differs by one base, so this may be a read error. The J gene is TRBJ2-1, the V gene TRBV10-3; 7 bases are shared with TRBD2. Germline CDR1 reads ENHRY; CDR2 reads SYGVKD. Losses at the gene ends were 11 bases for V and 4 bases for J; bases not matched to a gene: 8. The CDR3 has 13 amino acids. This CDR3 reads CAVGGTGYNEQFF. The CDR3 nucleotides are TGTGCCGTCGGGGGGACGGGATACAATGAGCAGTTCTTC.

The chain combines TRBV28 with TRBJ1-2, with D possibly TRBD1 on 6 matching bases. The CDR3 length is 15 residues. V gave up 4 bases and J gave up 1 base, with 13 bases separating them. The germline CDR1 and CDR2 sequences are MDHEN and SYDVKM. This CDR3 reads CASSSWTELNYGYTF. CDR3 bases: TGTGCCAGCAGTTCCTGGACAGAACTTAACTATGGCTACACCTTC.

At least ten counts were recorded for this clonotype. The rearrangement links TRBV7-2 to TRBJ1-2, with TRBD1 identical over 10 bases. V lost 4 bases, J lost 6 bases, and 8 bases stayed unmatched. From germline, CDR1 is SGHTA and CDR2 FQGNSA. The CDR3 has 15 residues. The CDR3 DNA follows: TGTGCCAGCAGCTCTCCCCCGGGACAGGGGCATGGCTACACCTTC. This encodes CASSSPPGQGHGYTF.

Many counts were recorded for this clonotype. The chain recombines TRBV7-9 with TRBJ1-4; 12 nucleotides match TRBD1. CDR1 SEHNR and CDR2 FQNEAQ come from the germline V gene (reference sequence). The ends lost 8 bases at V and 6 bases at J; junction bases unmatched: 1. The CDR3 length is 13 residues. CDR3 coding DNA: TGTGCCAGCGGGACAGGGGGCTATGAAAAACTGTTTTTT. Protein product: CASGTGGYEKLFF. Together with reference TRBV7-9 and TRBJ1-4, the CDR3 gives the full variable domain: DTGVSQNPRHKITKRGQNVTFRCDPISEHNRLYWYRQTLGQGPEFLTYFQNEAQLEKSRLLSDRFSAERPKGSFSTLEIQRTEQGDSAMYLCASGTGGYEKLFFGSGTQLSVL.

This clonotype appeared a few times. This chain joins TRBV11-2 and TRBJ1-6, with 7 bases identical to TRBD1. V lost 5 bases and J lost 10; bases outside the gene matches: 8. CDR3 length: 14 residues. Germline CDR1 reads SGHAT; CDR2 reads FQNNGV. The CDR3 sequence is CASSISDRTSPLHF. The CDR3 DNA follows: TGTGCCAGCAGCATCTCGGACAGGACCTCACCCCTCCACTTT.

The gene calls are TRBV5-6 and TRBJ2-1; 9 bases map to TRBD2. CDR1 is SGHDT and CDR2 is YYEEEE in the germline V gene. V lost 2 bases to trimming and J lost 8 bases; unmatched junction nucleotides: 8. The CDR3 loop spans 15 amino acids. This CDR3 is CASSFSGGRLDEQFF. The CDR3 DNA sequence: TGTGCCAGCAGCTTTAGCGGGGGAAGGCTCGATGAGCAGTTCTTC.

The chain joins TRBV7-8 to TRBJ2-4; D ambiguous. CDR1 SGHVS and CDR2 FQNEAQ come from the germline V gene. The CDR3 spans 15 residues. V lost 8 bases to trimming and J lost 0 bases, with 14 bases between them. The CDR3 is CASCDSVRAKNIQYF. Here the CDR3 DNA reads TGTGCCAGCTGCGACTCCGTAAGAGCCAAAAACATTCAGTACTTC.

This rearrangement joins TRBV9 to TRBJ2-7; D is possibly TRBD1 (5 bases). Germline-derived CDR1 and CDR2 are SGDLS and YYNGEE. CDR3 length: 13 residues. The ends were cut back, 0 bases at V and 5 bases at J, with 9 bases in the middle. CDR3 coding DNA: TGTGCCAGCAGCGTAGCTCCCAGGGACGAGCAGTACTTC. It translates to CASSVAPRDEQYF.

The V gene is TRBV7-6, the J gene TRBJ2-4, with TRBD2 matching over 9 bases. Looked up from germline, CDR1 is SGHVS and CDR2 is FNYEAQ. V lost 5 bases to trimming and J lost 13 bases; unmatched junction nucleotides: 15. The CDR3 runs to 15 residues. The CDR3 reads CASSLETSGRYGQYF. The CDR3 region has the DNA TGTGCCAGCAGCCTAGAGACTAGCGGACGCTACGGGCAGTACTTC.

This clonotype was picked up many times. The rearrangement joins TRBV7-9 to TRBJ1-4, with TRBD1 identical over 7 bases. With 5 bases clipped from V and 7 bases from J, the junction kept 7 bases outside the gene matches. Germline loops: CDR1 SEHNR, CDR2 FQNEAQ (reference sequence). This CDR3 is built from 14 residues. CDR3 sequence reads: CASSRDRWTEKLFF. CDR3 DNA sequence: TGTGCCAGCAGCCGGGACAGATGGACTGAAAAACTGTTTTTT.